This entry concerns a single TCR beta chain. Antigen: not known. These data originate in a study of T cells in localized non-small cell lung cancer. General study findings and limits: The greatest T cell clonality was found in uninvolved adjacent lung (higher than in tumor).

The protocol was immunoSEQ multiplex PCR, while the TCRdb copy is restricted to in-frame clones and leaves out a portion. The sample lists 60,000 to 75,000 clones, 84% occurring once. The sequencing here drew on peripheral blood, taken before any cancer treatment. The receptor was derived from an older female donor with stage I lung adenocarcinoma.

DNA of the CDR3: TGTGCCAGCATGACATCCACATTTAGCCAAACAGGGAGAGGAAACACCATATATTTT. This codes for CASMTSTFSQTGRGNTIYF. This chain joins TRBV7-8 and TRBJ1-3; D might be TRBD1 (6 bases). With 7 bases removed from V and 4 bases from J, the gap between germline ends came to 29 bases. The CDR3 covers 19 residues. From germline, CDR1 is SGHVS and CDR2 FQNEAQ.